These T cell receptor beta chains were read from a single sample in a study of T cell changes during pregnancy in multiple sclerosis. Profiled with immunoSEQ multiplex PCR; TCRdb holds only in-frame clones, not every one. The sample holds 65,000 to 90,000 clones; over 90% are singletons and the top ten take 0.29%. The sequenced sample was CD4+ T cells from peripheral blood mononuclear cells, obtained after pregnancy. Every receptor here comes from a female donor with multiple sclerosis, enrolled in a pregnancy study. Both conserved end residues are part of each CDR3. The order of the fields is D gene, clone size, J gene, V gene, CDR3 protein, CDR3 DNA. D genes are given only for firm matches. Only some rows state a clone size, as once, few, many or a class for expanded clones.

d_call: .; clone_size: .; j_call: TRBJ2-5; v_call: TRBV29-1; cdr3_aa: CSVVFWPEQETQYF; cdr3_nt: TGCAGCGTTGTATTCTGGCCAGAACAAGAGACCCAGTACTTC
d_call: .; clone_size: .; j_call: TRBJ1-2; v_call: TRBV28; cdr3_aa: CASSQGSLGYTF; cdr3_nt: TGTGCCAGCAGTCAGGGTTCCCTTGGCTACACCTTC
d_call: .; clone_size: .; j_call: TRBJ1-2; v_call: TRBV2; cdr3_aa: CASQVSGSNYGYTF; cdr3_nt: TGTGCCAGCCAGGTTTCAGGATCGAACTATGGCTACACCTTC
d_call: TRBD2; clone_size: .; j_call: TRBJ2-1; v_call: TRBV11-3; cdr3_aa: CASSLVSGGPNEQFF; cdr3_nt: TGTGCCAGCAGCTTAGTAAGCGGGGGGCCCAATGAGCAGTTCTTC
d_call: TRBD1; clone_size: .; j_call: TRBJ1-4; v_call: TRBV30; cdr3_aa: CAWSRQGVEKLFF; cdr3_nt: TGTGCCTGGAGTCGACAGGGTGTCGAAAAACTGTTTTTT
d_call: TRBD1; clone_size: .; j_call: TRBJ1-1; v_call: TRBV14; cdr3_aa: CASSQELPGTGTEAFF; cdr3_nt: TGTGCCAGCAGCCAAGAACTCCCCGGGACAGGGACTGAAGCTTTCTTT
d_call: .; clone_size: .; j_call: TRBJ1-2; v_call: TRBV28; cdr3_aa: CASSSDPQVNYGYTF; cdr3_nt: TGTGCCAGCAGTTCTGACCCCCAGGTTAACTATGGCTACACCTTC
d_call: TRBD2; clone_size: .; j_call: TRBJ2-1; v_call: TRBV19; cdr3_aa: CASRILAGYNEQFF; cdr3_nt: TGTGCCAGCCGCATACTAGCGGGTTACAATGAGCAGTTCTTC
d_call: TRBD2; clone_size: once; j_call: TRBJ2-2; v_call: TRBV6-4; cdr3_aa: CASSSVASGGPNTGELFF; cdr3_nt: TGTGCCAGCAGTTCGGTGGCTAGCGGGGGGCCGAACACCGGGGAGCTGTTTTTT
d_call: TRBD1; clone_size: .; j_call: TRBJ1-4; v_call: TRBV18; cdr3_aa: CASSPPREQGKKLFF; cdr3_nt: TGTGCCAGCTCACCACCCCGGGAACAGGGGAAAAAACTGTTTTTT
d_call: TRBD1; clone_size: once; j_call: TRBJ1-1; v_call: TRBV4-1; cdr3_aa: CASSQASGQGVNTEAFF; cdr3_nt: TGCGCCAGCAGCCAAGCCTCGGGACAGGGAGTGAACACTGAAGCTTTCTTT